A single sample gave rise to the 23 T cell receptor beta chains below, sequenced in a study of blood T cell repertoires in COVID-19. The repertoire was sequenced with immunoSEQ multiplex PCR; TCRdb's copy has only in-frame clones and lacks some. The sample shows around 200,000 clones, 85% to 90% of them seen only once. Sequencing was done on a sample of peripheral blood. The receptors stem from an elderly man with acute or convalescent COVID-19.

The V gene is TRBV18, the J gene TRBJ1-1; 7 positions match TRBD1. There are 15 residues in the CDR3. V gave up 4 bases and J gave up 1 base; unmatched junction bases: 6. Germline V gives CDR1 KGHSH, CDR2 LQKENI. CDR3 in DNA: TGTGCCAGCTCACTAAATAGACAGGGGAACACTGAAGCTTTCTTT. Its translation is CASSLNRQGNTEAFF.

The CDR3 nucleotides read TGCAGCGTTGACCCCATGCAGGGGAGTCGAGAGACCCAGTACTTC. Its protein is CSVDPMQGSRETQYF. The V gene is TRBV29-1, the J gene TRBJ2-5; D is possibly TRBD1 (6 bases). V was cut by 3 bases and J by 4 bases, with 18 bases left in between. Germline V gene sequence: CDR1 SQVTM, CDR2 ANQGSEA. The CDR3 has 15 amino acids.

CDR3 loop: CASSIGGNEQFF. CDR3 bases: TGCGCCAGCAGCATAGGGGGAAATGAGCAGTTCTTC. This rearrangement joins TRBV5-1 to TRBJ2-1, with a possible D match to TRBD1 (6 bases). The length of the CDR3 is 12 residues. The germline V gene encodes CDR1 SGHRS and CDR2 YFSETQ. V was pared by 4 bases and J by 7 bases, with 9 bases between.

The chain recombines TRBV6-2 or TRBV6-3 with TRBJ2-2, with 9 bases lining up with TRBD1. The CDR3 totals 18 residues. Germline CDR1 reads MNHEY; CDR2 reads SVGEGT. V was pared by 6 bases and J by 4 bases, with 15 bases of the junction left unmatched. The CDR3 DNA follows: TGTGCCAGCAGCGTCGCCCTAGAAAGGACAGGGGTCACCGGGGAGCTGTTTTTT. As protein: CASSVALERTGVTGELFF.

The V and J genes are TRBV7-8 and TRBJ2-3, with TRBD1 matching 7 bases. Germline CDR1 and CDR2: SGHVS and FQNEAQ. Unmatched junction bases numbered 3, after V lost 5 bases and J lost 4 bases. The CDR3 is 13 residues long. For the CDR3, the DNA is TGTGCCAGCAGCGGCGGACAGGCAGATACGCAGTATTTT. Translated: CASSGGQADTQYF.

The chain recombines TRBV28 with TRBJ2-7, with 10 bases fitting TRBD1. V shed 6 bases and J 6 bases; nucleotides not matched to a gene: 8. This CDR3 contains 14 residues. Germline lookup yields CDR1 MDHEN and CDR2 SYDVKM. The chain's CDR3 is CASRLRQGAGEQYF. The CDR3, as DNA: TGTGCCAGCAGATTAAGACAGGGGGCGGGCGAGCAGTACTTC.

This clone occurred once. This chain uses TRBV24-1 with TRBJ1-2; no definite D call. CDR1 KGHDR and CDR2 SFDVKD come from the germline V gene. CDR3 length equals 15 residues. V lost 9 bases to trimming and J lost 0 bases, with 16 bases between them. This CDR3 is CATSGRDRANYGYTF. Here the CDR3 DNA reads TGTGCCACCTCGGGCCGGGATCGAGCTAACTATGGCTACACCTTC.

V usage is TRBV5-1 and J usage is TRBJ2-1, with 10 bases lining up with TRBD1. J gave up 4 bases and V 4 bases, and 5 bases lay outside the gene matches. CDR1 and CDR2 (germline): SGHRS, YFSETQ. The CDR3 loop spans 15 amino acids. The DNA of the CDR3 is TGCGCCAGCAGCACGACAGGGGGCAATTACAATGAGCAGTTCTTC. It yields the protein CASSTTGGNYNEQFF.

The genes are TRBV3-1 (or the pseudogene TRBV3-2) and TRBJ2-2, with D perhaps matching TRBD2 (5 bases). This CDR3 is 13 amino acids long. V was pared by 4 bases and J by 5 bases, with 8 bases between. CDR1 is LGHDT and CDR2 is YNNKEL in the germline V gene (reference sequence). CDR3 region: CASSRGQTGELFF. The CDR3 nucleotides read TGTGCCAGCAGCCGCGGGCAGACCGGGGAGCTGTTTTTT.

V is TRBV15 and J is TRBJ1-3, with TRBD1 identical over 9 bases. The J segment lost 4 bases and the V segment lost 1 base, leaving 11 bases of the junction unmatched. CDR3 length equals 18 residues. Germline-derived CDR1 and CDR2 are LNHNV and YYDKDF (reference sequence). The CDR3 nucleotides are TGTGCCACCAGCAGAGCCGCCTTACAGGGGGCTTTCGGAAACACCATATATTTT. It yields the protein CATSRAALQGAFGNTIYF.

CDR3 DNA sequence: TGTGCCAGCAGGGGGGACCCGGGGAGGGGCACTGAAGCTTTCTTT. Protein sequence: CASRGDPGRGTEAFF. The chain has TRBV6-5 and TRBJ1-1; possibly TRBD1 for D (5 bases). CDR3 size: 15 residues. Between the trimmed V and J ends, which lost 6 bases and 4 bases, there was a span of 18 bases. CDR1 and CDR2 (germline): MNHEY, SVGAGI.

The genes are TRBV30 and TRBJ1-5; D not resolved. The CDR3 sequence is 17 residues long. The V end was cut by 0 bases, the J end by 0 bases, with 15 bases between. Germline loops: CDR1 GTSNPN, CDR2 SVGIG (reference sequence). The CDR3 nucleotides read TGTGCCTGGAGTGTCGGTACAGTCGCGTATAGCAATCAGCCCCAGCATTTT. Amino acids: CAWSVGTVAYSNQPQHF. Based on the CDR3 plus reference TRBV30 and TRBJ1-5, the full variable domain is SQTIHQWPATLVQPVGSPLSLECTVEGTSNPNLYWYRQAAGRGLQLLFYSVGIGQISSEVPQNLSASRPQDRQFILSSKKLLLSDSGFYLCAWSVGTVAYSNQPQHFGDGTRLSIL.

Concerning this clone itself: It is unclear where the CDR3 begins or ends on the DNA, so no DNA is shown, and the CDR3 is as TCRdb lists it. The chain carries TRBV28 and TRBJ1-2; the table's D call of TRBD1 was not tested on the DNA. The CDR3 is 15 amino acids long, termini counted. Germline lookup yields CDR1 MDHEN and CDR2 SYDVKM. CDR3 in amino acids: CASSFLAGASYGYTF.

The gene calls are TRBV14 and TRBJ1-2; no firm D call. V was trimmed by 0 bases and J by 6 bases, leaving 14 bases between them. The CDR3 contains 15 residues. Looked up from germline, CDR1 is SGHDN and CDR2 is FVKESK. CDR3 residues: CASSQDRSGRDGYTF. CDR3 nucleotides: TGTGCCAGCAGCCAAGATCGTAGCGGACGAGATGGCTACACCTTC.

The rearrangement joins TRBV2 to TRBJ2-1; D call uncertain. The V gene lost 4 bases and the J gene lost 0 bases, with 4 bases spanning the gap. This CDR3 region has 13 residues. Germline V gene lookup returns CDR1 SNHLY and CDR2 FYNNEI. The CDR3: CASSAYSYNEQFF. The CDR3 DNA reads TGTGCCAGCAGTGCCTACTCCTACAATGAGCAGTTCTTC.

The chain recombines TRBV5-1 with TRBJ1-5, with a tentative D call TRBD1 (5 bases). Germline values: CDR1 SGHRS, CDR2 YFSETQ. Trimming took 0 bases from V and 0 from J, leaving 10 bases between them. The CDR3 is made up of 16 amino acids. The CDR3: CASSLAGGNSNQPQHF. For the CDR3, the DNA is TGCGCCAGCAGCTTGGCCGGGGGGAATAGCAATCAGCCCCAGCATTTT.

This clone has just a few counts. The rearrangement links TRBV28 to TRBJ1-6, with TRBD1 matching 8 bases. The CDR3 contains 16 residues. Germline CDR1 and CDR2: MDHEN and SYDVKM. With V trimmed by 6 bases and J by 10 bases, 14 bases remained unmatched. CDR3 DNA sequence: TGTGCCAGCAGCAAAACATCCGGGACAGGCTCGTCACCCCTCCACTTT. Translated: CASSKTSGTGSSPLHF.

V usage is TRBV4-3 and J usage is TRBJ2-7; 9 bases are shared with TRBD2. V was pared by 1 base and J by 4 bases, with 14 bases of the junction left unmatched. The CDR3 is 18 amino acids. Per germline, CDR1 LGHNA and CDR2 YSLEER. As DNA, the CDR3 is TGCGCCAGCAGCCAAGTTGGTGTCGCGGGAGGGCCTAAGTACGAGCAGTACGTC. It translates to CASSQVGVAGGPKYEQYV.

CDR3 nucleotides: TGCGCCAGCAGCGCCGCCCCTACAGGGTTACAAGAGACCCAGTACTTC. Protein sequence: CASSAAPTGLQETQYF. The J gene is TRBJ2-5, the V gene TRBV5-1; maybe TRBD1 (6 bases). CDR3 length: 16 amino acids. Germline V lookup: CDR1 SGHRS, CDR2 YFSETQ. Trimming stripped 4 bases from V and 2 bases from J, with 18 bases between.

The CDR3 is CAISAGLTAQYF. In DNA form, the CDR3 reads TGTGCCATCAGTGCAGGGCTCACCGCCCAGTACTTC. The chain has TRBV10-3 and TRBJ2-5, with D maybe TRBD1 (5 bases). Germline CDR1 is ENHRY and CDR2 is SYGVKD. This CDR3 comprises 12 residues. Trimming removed 4 bases at V and 9 bases at J, with 12 bases between.

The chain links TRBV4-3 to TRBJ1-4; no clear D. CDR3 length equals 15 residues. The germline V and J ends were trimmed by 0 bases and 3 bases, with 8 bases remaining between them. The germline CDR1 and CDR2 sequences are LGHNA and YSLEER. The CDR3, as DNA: TGCGCCAGCAGCCAAGATTACGGGTCTAATGAAAAACTGTTTTTT. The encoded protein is CASSQDYGSNEKLFF.

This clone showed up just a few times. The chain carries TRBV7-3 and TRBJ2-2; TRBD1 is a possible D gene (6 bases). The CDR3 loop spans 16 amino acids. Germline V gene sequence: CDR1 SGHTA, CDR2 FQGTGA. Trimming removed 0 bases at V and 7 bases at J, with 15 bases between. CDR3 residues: CASSLTPSGEYGELFF. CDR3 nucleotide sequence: TGTGCCAGCAGCTTAACTCCGTCAGGGGAATACGGGGAGCTGTTTTTT.

This chain's CDR3 is CASSSMGGSYEQYF. The CDR3 DNA is TGTGCCAGCAGCTCGATGGGGGGGTCCTACGAGCAGTACTTC. This chain joins TRBV27 and TRBJ2-7; 7 bases align to TRBD2. The CDR3 is 14 amino acids. The germline V gene has CDR1 MNHEY and CDR2 SMNVEV (reference sequence). With 6 bases clipped from V and 1 base from J, the junction kept 6 bases outside the gene matches.